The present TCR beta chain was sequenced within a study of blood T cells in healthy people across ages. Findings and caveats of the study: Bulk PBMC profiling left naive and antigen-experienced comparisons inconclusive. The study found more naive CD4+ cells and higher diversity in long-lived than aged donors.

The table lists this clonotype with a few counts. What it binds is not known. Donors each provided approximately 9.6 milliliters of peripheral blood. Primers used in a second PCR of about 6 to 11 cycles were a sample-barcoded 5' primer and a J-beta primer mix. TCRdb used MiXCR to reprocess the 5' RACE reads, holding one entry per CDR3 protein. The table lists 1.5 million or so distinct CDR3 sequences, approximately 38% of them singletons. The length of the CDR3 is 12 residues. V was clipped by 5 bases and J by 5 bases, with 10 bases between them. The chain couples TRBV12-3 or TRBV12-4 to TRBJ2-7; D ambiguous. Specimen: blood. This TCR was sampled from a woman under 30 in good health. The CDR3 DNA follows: TGTGCCAGCAGTCGAAATTGGGACGAGCAGTACTTC. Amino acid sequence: CASSRNWDEQYF.